This T cell receptor (beta chain) was recovered during a study of blood T cell repertoires in COVID-19. Overall study: PBMCs, B-cell-depleted T cells, or T cells were the source of the cDNA or gDNA that made up the material.

TCRdb's copy holds only in-frame clones and misses some; the assay was immunoSEQ multiplex PCR. The data contain approximately 470,000 clones, approximately 90% of them singletons. The ends were cut back, 1 base at V and 0 bases at J, with 13 bases in the middle. The CDR3 covers 17 residues. Material for sequencing was PBMCs or T cells enriched from blood (not recorded which). This receptor was taken from a young woman who had recovered from COVID-19. The gene calls are TRBV23-1 and TRBJ2-4; possibly TRBD1 for D (5 bases). TRBV23-1 is marked as an open reading frame, function uncertain. This chain's CDR3 is CASSQFDSALAKNIQYF. The CDR3 bases are TGCGCCAGCAGTCAATTCGACAGCGCTCTAGCCAAAAACATTCAGTACTTC.